This T cell receptor beta chain was retrieved from a study of T cell changes during pregnancy in multiple sclerosis. Germline values: CDR1 GTSNPN, CDR2 SVGIG (reference sequence). The CDR3 length is 12 residues. Trimming took 0 bases from V and 7 from J, leaving 9 bases between them. Sequencing was performed with immunoSEQ multiplex PCR; in TCRdb, only in-frame clones are kept and a portion is missing. The data hold nearly 110,000 clones, with under 95% observed a single time. This TCR came from a female donor with multiple sclerosis, enrolled in a pregnancy study. The sample was peripheral blood, taken before pregnancy. V and J are TRBV30 and TRBJ2-5; D is uncertain. CDR3 protein: CAWSVVRGTQYF. CDR3 nucleotides: TGTGCCTGGAGTGTGGTCCGAGGGACCCAGTACTTC.